This is a list of T cell receptor beta chains from one sample in a study of shared T cell receptors in the human thymus. The method was immunoSEQ multiplex PCR; TCRdb's version includes in-frame clones alone and lacks a portion of them. The table shows some 640,000 clones, with over 75% occurring only once. These sequences were also reported in another study, on human thymus T cells.

What was sequenced was thymocytes. The receptors here all came from a boy younger than two with a congenital heart defect. The CDR3 runs from the conserved cysteine through the conserved F or W. Each record gives: J gene, V gene, clone size, D gene, CDR3 DNA, CDR3 protein. The D gene is left open where the match is weak. Only part of the rows carry a size: once, few, many, or a class if the clone is expanded.

TRBJ2-2 | TRBV27 | few | TRBD1 | TGTGCCAGCAGTCCAAACAGGGGCACAGACACCGGGGAGCTGTTTTTT | CASSPNRGTDTGELFF
TRBJ2-7 | TRBV4-1 | - | TRBD1 | TGCGCCAGCAGCCAAGCCGGACAGGCCGGCTCCTACGAGCAGTACTTC | CASSQAGQAGSYEQYF
TRBJ2-1 | TRBV2 | - | TRBD2 | TGTGCCAGCAGCGCCGGGACTAGCGGGACCAATGAGCAGTTCTTC | CASSAGTSGTNEQFF
TRBJ2-3 | TRBV29-1 | - | TRBD2 | TGCAGCGTTGAATTTGGGGTCACTCTTAGCGGGGGGACCACAGATACGCAGTATTTT | CSVEFGVTLSGGTTDTQYF
TRBJ2-7 | TRBV25-1 | - | - | TGTGCCAGCAGTGTGACAGGACTGAGCTCCTACGAGCAGTACTTC | CASSVTGLSSYEQYF
TRBJ1-6 | TRBV30 | - | TRBD1 | TGTGCCTGGGACTGGGACAGTAATTCACCCCTCCACTTT | CAWDWDSNSPLHF
TRBJ1-4 | TRBV30 | - | - | TGTGCCTGGAGTACAGGCCCCGTGGAGAGTGAAAAACTGTTTTTT | CAWSTGPVESEKLFF
TRBJ2-7 | TRBV6-5 | few | TRBD1 | TGTGCCAGCAGTTACTCACAGGGGCCCTACGAGCAGTACTTC | CASSYSQGPYEQYF
TRBJ1-2 | TRBV11-2 | - | TRBD1 | TGTGCCAGCAGCTTTGATGGGCAGGGGGCGCTTGGCTACACCTTC | CASSFDGQGALGYTF
TRBJ1-2 | TRBV4-1 | - | TRBD1 | TGCGCCAGCAGCCGCCCAGGACAGGGGAACTATGGCTACACCTTC | CASSRPGQGNYGYTF
TRBJ2-2 | TRBV14 | - | - | TGTGCCAGCAGCCAAGCCCCCTTACTGGACAGATCGAACACCGGGGAGCTGTTTTTT | CASSQAPLLDRSNTGELFF
TRBJ2-5 | TRBV5-4 | - | TRBD2 | TGTGCCAGCAGCACTGGGACTAGAGGGCGAGAGACCCAGTACTTC | CASSTGTRGRETQYF
TRBJ2-5 | TRBV11-2 | - | - | TGTGCCAGCAGCTCCCCCCCCGGGCAAGAGACCCAGTACTTC | CASSSPPGQETQYF
TRBJ1-2 | TRBV27 | - | TRBD1 | TGTGCCAGCAGTGGGGAGACAGGGATTGGCTACACCTTC | CASSGETGIGYTF
TRBJ1-2 | TRBV6-1 | - | TRBD1 | TGTGCCAGCAGTGAAGAAGAGGTGGACAGGCGGCGAGGCTACACCTTC | CASSEEEVDRRRGYTF
TRBJ2-7 | TRBV28 | - | TRBD1 | TGTGCCAGCAGAGATACCGGGACAGGGGAATGGAGAGGCGAGCAGTACTTC | CASRDTGTGEWRGEQYF
TRBJ2-1 | TRBV15 | - | - | TGTGCCACCAGCAGAGATGGCTATGAGCAGTTCTTC | CATSRDGYEQFF
TRBJ2-7 | TRBV28 | - | TRBD1 | TGTGCCAGCAGTTTCCCCGTTGACAGGGTGGATTACTACGAGCAGTACTTC | CASSFPVDRVDYYEQYF
TRBJ1-1 | TRBV30 | - | - | TGTGCCTGGAGGGGCTCGGCAGTCTTGAACACTGAAGCTTTCTTT | CAWRGSAVLNTEAFF
TRBJ2-7 | TRBV6-6 | - | - | TGTGCCAGCAGTTACGGCCCGCAGGGCGTGGACGAGCAGTACTTC | CASSYGPQGVDEQYF
TRBJ2-1 | TRBV7-2 | - | TRBD2 | TGTGCCAGCAGCTTTGGACTAGCGGGGAGGAGGAGTGAGCAGTTCTTC | CASSFGLAGRRSEQFF
TRBJ2-3 | TRBV28 | - | - | TGTGCCAGCAGTTCCGGGAGCCACGGTAACACAGATACGCAGTATTTT | CASSSGSHGNTDTQYF
TRBJ2-3 | TRBV2 | - | TRBD2 | TGTGCCAGCACCACGGGGGGACCTCTCAACACAGATACGCAGTATTTT | CASTTGGPLNTDTQYF
TRBJ1-5 | TRBV4-3 | - | - | TGCGCCAGCAGCCAAGAGGGGGGGCCGGGACACAATCAGCCCCAGCATTTT | CASSQEGGPGHNQPQHF
TRBJ2-3 | TRBV5-1 | - | - | TGCGCCAGCAAAGGCGGGCGCACAGATACGCAGTATTTT | CASKGGRTDTQYF
TRBJ2-7 | TRBV4-3 | - | - | TGCGCCAGCAGCCAAGATGCCCCAAGTGCGGTTCTACCGTCCGACTACGAGCAGTACTTC | CASSQDAPSAVLPSDYEQYF
TRBJ1-5 | TRBV5-1 | - | TRBD1 | TGCGCCAGCAGCCCGGTAGGGGGCGGCAATCAGCCCCAGCATTTT | CASSPVGGGNQPQHF
TRBJ1-6 | TRBV9 | - | - | TGTGCCAGCAGCGGAGATGGCTCCTATAATTCACCCCTCCACTTT | CASSGDGSYNSPLHF
TRBJ2-7 | TRBV12-5 | - | - | TGTGCTAGTGGTTTGGAACGGAGCTACGAGCAGTACTTC | CASGLERSYEQYF
TRBJ1-2 | TRBV15 | - | - | TGTGCCACCAGCCCTCTTACAGGGAACGCTGGCTACACCTTC | CATSPLTGNAGYTF
TRBJ2-7 | TRBV4-3 | - | TRBD2 | TGCGCCAGCAGCCAAGTAAAACGGGCTAGCGGGAGAGGTATCGGGGAGCAGTACTTC | CASSQVKRASGRGIGEQYF
TRBJ2-1 | TRBV4-1 | - | - | TGCGCCAGCAGCCAAGATATCGGTAATGAGCAGTTCTTC | CASSQDIGNEQFF
TRBJ2-7 | TRBV6-6 | - | - | TGTGCCAGCAGTTGTCGGGCCTACGAGCAGTACTTC | CASSCRAYEQYF
TRBJ1-2 | TRBV5-6 | - | TRBD1 | TGTGCCAGCAGACCGACAGGGGAGAACTATGGCTACACCTTC | CASRPTGENYGYTF
TRBJ2-3 | TRBV7-9 | - | TRBD1 | TGTGCCAGCAGCCAAGGGGGTGAGGGGGACAGGAACCCGATACCTTTT | CASSQGGEGDRNPIPF
TRBJ2-7 | TRBV4-3 | - | - | TGCGCCAGCAGCCAATCAGGTCATAGCTCCTACGAGCAGTACTTC | CASSQSGHSSYEQYF
TRBJ2-5 | TRBV7-9 | - | - | TGTGCCAGCAGCTTCCATGACTTTTCCCAAGAGACCCAGTACTTC | CASSFHDFSQETQYF
TRBJ1-5 | TRBV4-3 | - | TRBD1 | TGCGCCAGCAGCCAAGAGGGCTGGGACAGAGAAAAGGGGGTCAATCAGCCCCAGCATTTT | CASSQEGWDREKGVNQPQHF
TRBJ2-5 | TRBV5-1 | - | - | TGCGCCAGCAGCTTTTTGGGGGCAACAGTACAAGAGACCCAGTACTTC | CASSFLGATVQETQYF
TRBJ1-2 | TRBV29-1 | - | - | TGCAGCGTTGAAGTCCCCGGTGGCTACACCTTC | CSVEVPGGYTF
TRBJ2-3 | TRBV5-1 | - | TRBD1 | TGCGCCAGCAGCTCTTCCCGGGACAGGGTTAAGGAAGATACGCAGTATTTT | CASSSSRDRVKEDTQYF
TRBJ2-7 | TRBV27 | - | - | TGTGCCAGCAGTCCCAGGACAGTCTACGAGCAGTACTTC | CASSPRTVYEQYF
TRBJ1-4 | TRBV4-3 | - | - | TGCGCCAGCAGCCAACACCCGGGACTTGGAGAAGAAAAACTGTTTTTT | CASSQHPGLGEEKLFF
TRBJ1-2 | TRBV6-5 | - | - | TGTGCCAGCAGTTCTCGGCGGGGAGGGGTTGGCTACACCTTC | CASSSRRGGVGYTF
TRBJ2-5 | TRBV5-1 | few | - | TGCGCCAGCAGCTTGGAAGGGGCGCAAGAGACCCAGTACTTC | CASSLEGAQETQYF
TRBJ2-1 | TRBV6-5 | - | TRBD2 | TGTGCCAGCACGGCGAGCGGGGGGGTAGGTGAGCAGTTCTTC | CASTASGGVGEQFF
TRBJ2-7 | TRBV4-1 | once | - | TGCGCCAGCAGCCAAGAACGCGACTACGAGCAGTACTTC | CASSQERDYEQYF
TRBJ2-1 | TRBV4-2 | - | - | TGTGCCAGCAGCCATCCTCGGGGTCCGAGCTCCTACAATGAGCAGTTCTTC | CASSHPRGPSSYNEQFF
TRBJ2-7 | TRBV6-5 | - | TRBD2 | TGTGCCAGCAGAATAGCGGGGGGGCCACACGAGCAGTACTTC | CASRIAGGPHEQYF
TRBJ2-5 | TRBV5-1 | - | - | TGCGCCAGCAGCTATCCTAGCACCCAAGAGACCCAGTACTTC | CASSYPSTQETQYF
TRBJ2-2 | TRBV4-3 | - | - | TGCGCCAGCAGCCAATTGATACAGACGAACACCGGGGAGCTGTTTTTT | CASSQLIQTNTGELFF
TRBJ2-3 | TRBV18 | - | TRBD1 | TGTGCCAGCTCACCACGGACAGGGGGCACAGATACGCAGTATTTT | CASSPRTGGTDTQYF
TRBJ1-1 | TRBV28 | - | - | TGTGCCAGCAGTTTAAGCCAGGGAGGGTTGAACACTGAAGCTTTCTTT | CASSLSQGGLNTEAFF
TRBJ2-1 | TRBV7-2 | few | TRBD1 | TGTGCCAGCAGCTTAGGGGAGGACAGGGGGGACAATGAGCAGTTCTTC | CASSLGEDRGDNEQFF
TRBJ1-5 | TRBV27 | - | - | TGTGCCAGCAGTCCTAGAGCGGGGCCGAATCAGCCCCAGCATTTT | CASSPRAGPNQPQHF
TRBJ2-7 | TRBV6-5 | once | - | TGTGCCAGCAGCCGACTTCCGTTAACCTACGAGCAGTACTTC | CASSRLPLTYEQYF
TRBJ1-1 | TRBV4-1 | - | - | TGCGCCAGCAGCCAAGGTGATCCGGGGGGTAGGGACACTGAAGCTTTCTTT | CASSQGDPGGRDTEAFF
TRBJ2-3 | TRBV14 | - | TRBD2 | TGTGCCAGCAGCCAAGCCTCCCTAGCGGGTACCTACACAGATACGCAGTATTTT | CASSQASLAGTYTDTQYF
TRBJ1-2 | TRBV9 | - | - | TGTGCCAGCAGCGCCGGGATTGGGGGCAGCTTACGGATGTATAACTATGGCTACACCTTC | CASSAGIGGSLRMYNYGYTF